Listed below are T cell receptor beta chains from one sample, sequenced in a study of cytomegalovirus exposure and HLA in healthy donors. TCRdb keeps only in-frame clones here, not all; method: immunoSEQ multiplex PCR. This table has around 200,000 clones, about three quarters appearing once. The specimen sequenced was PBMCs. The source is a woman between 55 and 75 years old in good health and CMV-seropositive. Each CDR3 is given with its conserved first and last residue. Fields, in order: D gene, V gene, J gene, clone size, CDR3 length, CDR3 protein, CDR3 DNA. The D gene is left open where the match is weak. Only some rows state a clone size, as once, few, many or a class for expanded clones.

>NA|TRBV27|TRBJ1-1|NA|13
CASSYLGYTEAFF
TGTGCCAGCAGTTACCTCGGGTACACTGAAGCTTTCTTT
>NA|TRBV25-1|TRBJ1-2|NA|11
CASSRQESYTF
TGTGCCAGCAGCCGACAGGAAAGCTACACCTTC
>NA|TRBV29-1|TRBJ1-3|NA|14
CSVEAEYAGNTIYF
TGCAGCGTTGAGGCGGAGTACGCTGGAAACACCATATATTTT
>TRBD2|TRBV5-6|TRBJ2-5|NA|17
CASSRRLAGGVRETQYF
TGTGCCAGCAGCCGACGACTAGCGGGAGGGGTGAGAGAGACCCAGTACTTC
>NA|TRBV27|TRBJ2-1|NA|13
CASSLDFLKEQFF
TGTGCCAGCAGTTTAGACTTCCTCAAGGAGCAGTTCTTC
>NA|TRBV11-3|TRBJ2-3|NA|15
CASSLEGTGSNTQYF
TGTGCCAGCAGCTTAGAAGGAACAGGGTCGAATACGCAGTATTTT
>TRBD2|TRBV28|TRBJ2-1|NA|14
CASHGTSGRGEQFF
TGTGCCAGCCACGGGACTAGCGGGAGGGGTGAGCAGTTCTTC
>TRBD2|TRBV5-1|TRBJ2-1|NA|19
CASSLARSSGGLSYNEQFF
TGCGCCAGCAGCTTGGCCCGCTCTAGCGGGGGGCTCTCCTACAATGAGCAGTTCTTC
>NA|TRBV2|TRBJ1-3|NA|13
CASSPTAGNTIYF
TGTGCCAGCAGTCCGACAGCTGGAAACACCATATATTTT
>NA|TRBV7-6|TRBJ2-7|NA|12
CASSTGTYEQYF
TGTGCCAGCAGCACCGGGACCTACGAGCAGTACTTC
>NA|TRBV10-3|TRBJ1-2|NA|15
CAISPSVREVYGYTF
TGTGCCATCAGTCCATCGGTCAGGGAGGTCTATGGCTACACCTTC
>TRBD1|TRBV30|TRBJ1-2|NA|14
CAWFFGTGGYGYTF
TGTGCCTGGTTTTTCGGGACAGGTGGCTATGGCTACACCTTC
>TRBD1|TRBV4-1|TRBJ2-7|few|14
CASSERDRAYEQYF
TGCGCCAGCAGCGAACGGGACAGGGCCTACGAGCAGTACTTC
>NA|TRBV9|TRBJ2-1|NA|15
CASSVERAGYNEQFF
TGTGCCAGCAGCGTAGAGAGGGCGGGCTACAATGAGCAGTTCTTC
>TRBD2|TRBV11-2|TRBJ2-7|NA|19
CASRSSGAGLTSGIYEQYF
TGTGCCAGCAGATCGTCTGGGGCGGGGCTGACTAGCGGGATTTACGAGCAGTACTTC
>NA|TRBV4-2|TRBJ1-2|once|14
CASSQDMDGGGYTF
TGTGCCAGCAGCCAAGATATGGACGGGGGGGGCTACACCTTC
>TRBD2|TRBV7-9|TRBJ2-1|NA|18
CASSLEGSAGAFYNEQFF
TGTGCCAGCAGCTTAGAGGGGTCGGCGGGAGCCTTCTACAATGAGCAGTTCTTC
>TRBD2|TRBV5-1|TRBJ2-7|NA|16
CASSLEAGGPPYEQYF
TGCGCCAGCAGCTTGGAAGCGGGAGGGCCCCCCTACGAGCAGTACTTC
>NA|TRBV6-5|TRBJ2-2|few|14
CASSYLLGAGELFF
TGTGCCAGCAGTTACCTCCTAGGGGCCGGGGAGCTGTTTTTT
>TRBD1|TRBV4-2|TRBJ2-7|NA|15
CASSQLRDRVDSLDF
TGTGCCAGCAGCCAGCTCCGGGACAGGGTTGACTCTTTGGACTTC
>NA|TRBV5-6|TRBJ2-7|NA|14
CASSRPGPGYEQYF
TGTGCCAGCAGTAGACCGGGTCCTGGCTACGAGCAGTACTTC
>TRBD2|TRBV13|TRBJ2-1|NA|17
CASSISSGGASYNEQFF
TGTGCCAGCAGCATTTCTAGCGGGGGGGCTAGCTACAATGAGCAGTTCTTC
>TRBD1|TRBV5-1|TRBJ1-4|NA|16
CASSSQTGATNEKLFF
TGCGCCAGCAGCTCGCAAACAGGGGCAACTAATGAAAAACTGTTTTTT
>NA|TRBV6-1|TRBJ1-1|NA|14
CASSDSGRGPEAFF
TGTGCCAGCAGTGATTCTGGCAGGGGCCCTGAAGCTTTCTTT
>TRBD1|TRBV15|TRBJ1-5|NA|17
CATSSSGQGAGNQPQHF
TGTGCCACCAGCAGCTCGGGACAGGGGGCGGGCAATCAGCCCCAGCATTTT
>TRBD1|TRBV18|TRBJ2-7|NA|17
CASSPGTGTGWNYEQYF
TGTGCCAGCTCACCCGGGACCGGGACAGGGTGGAACTACGAGCAGTACTTC
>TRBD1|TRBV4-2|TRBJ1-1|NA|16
CASSQDRGRGFAEAFF
TGTGCCAGCAGCCAAGATCGCGGCAGGGGGTTCGCTGAAGCTTTCTTT
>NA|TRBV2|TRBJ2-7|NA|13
CASRRDTFYEQYF
TGTGCCAGCAGACGGGACACTTTCTACGAGCAGTACTTC
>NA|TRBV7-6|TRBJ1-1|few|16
CASSLDWGEGNTEAFF
TGTGCCAGCAGCTTAGACTGGGGGGAAGGGAACACTGAAGCTTTCTTT
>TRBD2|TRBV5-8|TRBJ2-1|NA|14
CASSPAGLAGQQFF
TGTGCCAGCAGCCCGGCCGGGTTAGCGGGGCAGCAGTTCTTC
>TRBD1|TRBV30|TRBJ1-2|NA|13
CAWNFLGTDGYTF
TGTGCCTGGAACTTCCTCGGGACAGATGGCTACACCTTC
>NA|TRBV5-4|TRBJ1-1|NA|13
CAITQGGVTEAFF
TGTGCCATCACCCAGGGTGGCGTCACTGAAGCTTTCTTT
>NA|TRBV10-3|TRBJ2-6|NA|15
CAISDKPSGANVLTF
TGTGCCATCAGTGACAAGCCCTCTGGGGCCAACGTCCTGACTTTC
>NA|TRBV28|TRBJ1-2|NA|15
CASSSRTAYLYGYTF
TGTGCCAGCAGTTCAAGGACAGCCTACCTCTATGGCTACACCTTC